This paragraph reports one TCR beta chain. This specimen belongs to a study of blood T cell repertoires in COVID-19. Overall study context: PBMCs, B-cell-depleted T cells, or T cells were the source of the cDNA or gDNA that made up the material.

V was trimmed by 3 bases and J by 12 bases, leaving 14 bases between them. CDR1 and CDR2 (germline): DFQATT, SNEGSKA (reference sequence). There are 11 residues in the CDR3. Generated by immunoSEQ multiplex PCR, the TCRdb table keeps only in-frame clones and is missing some. Seen here are tens of thousands of clones, approximately 76% observed once, and the top ten hold about 16%. The source of this sequence is a man aged 65 to 79 with active or convalescent COVID-19. The sample taken for sequencing was peripheral blood. V and J are TRBV20-1 and TRBJ1-1; D unclear. CDR3 nucleotide sequence: TGCAGTGCTAGGTTTGGGGAGGCGACTTTCTTT. It codes for CSARFGEATFF.